The clone carrying this T cell receptor beta chain was seen just once. These data come from a study of cytomegalovirus exposure and HLA in healthy donors. V shed 0 bases, J shed 5 bases, and the junction held 4 bases outside the gene matches. CDR3 length: 15 residues. The germline V gene has CDR1 SGHDT and CDR2 YYEEEE. Clones were read by immunoSEQ multiplex PCR, and TCRdb kept only the in-frame ones, dropping some. Found here are roughly 260,000 clones, 90% of them singletons; the top ten hold around 0.34%. The sequencing sample was made of PBMCs. The clonotype was recovered from a woman younger than 30 in good health and CMV-seronegative. The chain has TRBV5-6 and TRBJ2-2, with 7 bases matching TRBD2. CDR3 nucleotides: TGTGCCAGCAGCTTGGCCCCGGGGGGAACCGGGGAGCTGTTTTTT. This translates into CASSLAPGGTGELFF.